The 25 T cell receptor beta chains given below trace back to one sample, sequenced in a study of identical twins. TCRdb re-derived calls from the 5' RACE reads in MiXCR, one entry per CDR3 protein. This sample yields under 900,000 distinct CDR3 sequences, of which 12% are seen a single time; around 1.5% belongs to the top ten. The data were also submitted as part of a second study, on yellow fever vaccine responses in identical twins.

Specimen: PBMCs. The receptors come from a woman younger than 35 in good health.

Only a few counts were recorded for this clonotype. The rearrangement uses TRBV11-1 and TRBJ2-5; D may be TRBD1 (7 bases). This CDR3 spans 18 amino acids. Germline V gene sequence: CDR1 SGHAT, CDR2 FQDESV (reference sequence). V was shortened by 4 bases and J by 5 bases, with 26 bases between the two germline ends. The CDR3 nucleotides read TGTGCCAGCAGCTCAATAGTCGGAGGGACAGCTCGATGGGAGACCCAGTACTTC. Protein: CASSSIVGGTARWETQYF.

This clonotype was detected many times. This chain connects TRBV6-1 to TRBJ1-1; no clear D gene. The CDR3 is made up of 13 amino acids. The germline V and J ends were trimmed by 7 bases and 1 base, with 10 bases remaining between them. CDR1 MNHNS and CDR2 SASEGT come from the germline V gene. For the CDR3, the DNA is TGTGCCAGCATGAACCCAAGGAACACTGAAGCTTTCTTT. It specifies CASMNPRNTEAFF.

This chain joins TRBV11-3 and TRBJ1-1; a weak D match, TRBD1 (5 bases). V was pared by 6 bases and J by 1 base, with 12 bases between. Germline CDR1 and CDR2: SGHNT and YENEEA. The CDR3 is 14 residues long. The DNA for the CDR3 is TGTGCCAGCAGGAAAGACAGCCAGAACACTGAAGCTTTCTTT. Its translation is CASRKDSQNTEAFF.

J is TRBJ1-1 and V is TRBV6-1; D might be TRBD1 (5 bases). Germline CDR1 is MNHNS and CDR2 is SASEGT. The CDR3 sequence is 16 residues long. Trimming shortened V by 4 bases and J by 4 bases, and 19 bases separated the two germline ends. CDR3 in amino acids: CASSAAQGRGVTEAFF. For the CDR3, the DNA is TGTGCCAGCAGTGCAGCTCAGGGCAGAGGGGTCACTGAAGCTTTCTTT.

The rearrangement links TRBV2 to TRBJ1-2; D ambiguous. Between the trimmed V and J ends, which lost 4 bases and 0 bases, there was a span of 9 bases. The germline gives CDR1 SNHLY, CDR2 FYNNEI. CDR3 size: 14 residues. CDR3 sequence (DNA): TGTGCCAGCAGTGCGGGCAGAACTAACTATGGCTACACCTTC. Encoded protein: CASSAGRTNYGYTF.

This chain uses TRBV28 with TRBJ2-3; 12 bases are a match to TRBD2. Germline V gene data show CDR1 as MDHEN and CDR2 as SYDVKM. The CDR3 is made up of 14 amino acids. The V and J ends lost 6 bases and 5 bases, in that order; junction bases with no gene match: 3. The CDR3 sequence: CASRRGLAGDTQYF. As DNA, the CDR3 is TGTGCCAGCAGGCGGGGACTAGCGGGAGATACGCAGTATTTT.

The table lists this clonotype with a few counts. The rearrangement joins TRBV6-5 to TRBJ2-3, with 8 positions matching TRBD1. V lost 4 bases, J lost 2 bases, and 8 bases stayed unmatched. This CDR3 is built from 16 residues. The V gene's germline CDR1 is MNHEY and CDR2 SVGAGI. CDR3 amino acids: CASSFPQGDFTDTQYF. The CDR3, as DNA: TGTGCCAGCAGTTTTCCACAGGGGGATTTCACAGATACGCAGTATTTT.

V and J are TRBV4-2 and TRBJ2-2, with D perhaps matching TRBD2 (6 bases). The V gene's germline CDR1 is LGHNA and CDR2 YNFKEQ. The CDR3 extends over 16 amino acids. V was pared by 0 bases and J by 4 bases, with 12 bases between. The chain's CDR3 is CASSQDLGRGTGELFF. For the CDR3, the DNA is TGTGCCAGCAGCCAAGATCTCGGGAGAGGCACCGGGGAGCTGTTTTTT.

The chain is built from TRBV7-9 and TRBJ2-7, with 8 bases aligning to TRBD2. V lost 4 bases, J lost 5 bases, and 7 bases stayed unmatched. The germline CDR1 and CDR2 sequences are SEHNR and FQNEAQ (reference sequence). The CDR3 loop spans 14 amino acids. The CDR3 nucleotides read TGTGCCAGCAGCTCAAGCGGGAGCAGTCACGAGCAGTACTTC. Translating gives CASSSSGSSHEQYF.

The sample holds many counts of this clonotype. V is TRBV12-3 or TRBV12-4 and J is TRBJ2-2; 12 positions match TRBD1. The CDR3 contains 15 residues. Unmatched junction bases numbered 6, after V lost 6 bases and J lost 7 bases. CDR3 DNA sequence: TGTGCCAGCAGCCCGGGACAGGGGGCTAACGGGGAGCTGTTTTTT. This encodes CASSPGQGANGELFF.

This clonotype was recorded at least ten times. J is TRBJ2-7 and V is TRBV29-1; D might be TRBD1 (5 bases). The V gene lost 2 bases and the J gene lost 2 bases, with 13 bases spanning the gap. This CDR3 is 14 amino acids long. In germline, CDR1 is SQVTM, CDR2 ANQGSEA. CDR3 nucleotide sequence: TGCAGCGTTGAAAAGGGGATAACCCCCTACGAGCAGTACTTC. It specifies CSVEKGITPYEQYF.

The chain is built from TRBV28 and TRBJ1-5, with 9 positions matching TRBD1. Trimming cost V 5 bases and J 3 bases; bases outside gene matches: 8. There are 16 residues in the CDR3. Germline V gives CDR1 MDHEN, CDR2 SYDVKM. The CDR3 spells CASSLDRGINNQPQHF. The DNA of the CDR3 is TGTGCCAGCAGTCTGGACAGGGGAATCAACAATCAGCCCCAGCATTTT. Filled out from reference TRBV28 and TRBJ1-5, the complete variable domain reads DVKVTQSSRYLVKRTGEKVFLECVQDMDHENMFWYRQDPGLGLRLIYFSYDVKMKEKGDIPEGYSVSREKKERFSLILESASTNQTSMYLCASSLDRGINNQPQHFGDGTRLSIL.

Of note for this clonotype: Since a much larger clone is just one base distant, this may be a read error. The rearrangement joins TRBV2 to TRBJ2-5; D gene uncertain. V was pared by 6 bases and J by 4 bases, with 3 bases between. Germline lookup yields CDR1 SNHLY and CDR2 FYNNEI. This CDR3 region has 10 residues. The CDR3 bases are TGTGCCAGCAGGTCAGAGACCCAGTACTTC. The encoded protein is CASRSETQYF.

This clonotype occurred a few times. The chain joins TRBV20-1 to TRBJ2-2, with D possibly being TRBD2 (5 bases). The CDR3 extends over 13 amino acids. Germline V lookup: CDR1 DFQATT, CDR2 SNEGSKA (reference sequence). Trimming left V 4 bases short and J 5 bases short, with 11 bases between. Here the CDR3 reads CSATRAGTGELFF. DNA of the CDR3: TGCAGTGCTACGCGGGCCGGGACCGGGGAGCTGTTTTTT.

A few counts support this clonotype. CDR3 in DNA: TGTGCCAGCAGTGTAGAGCTAGCGGGGTTCAATGAGCAGTTCTTC. Translated: CASSVELAGFNEQFF. The rearrangement joins TRBV6-4 to TRBJ2-1, with 9 bases fitting TRBD2. Germline assignment: CDR1 MRHNA and CDR2 SNTAGT. Trimming at V came to 4 bases and at J to 6 bases, leaving 7 bases not matched to a gene. The CDR3 consists of 15 residues.

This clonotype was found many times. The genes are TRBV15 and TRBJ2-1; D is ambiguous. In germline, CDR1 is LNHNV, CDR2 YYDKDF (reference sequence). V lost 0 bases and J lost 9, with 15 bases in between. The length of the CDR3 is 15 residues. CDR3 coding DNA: TGTGCCACCAGCAGAGATTCCGGCCTCGACGGTGAGCAGTTCTTC. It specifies CATSRDSGLDGEQFF.

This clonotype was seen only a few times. CDR3 amino acids: CASSLERQGSYNEQFF. CDR3 DNA sequence: TGTGCCAGCAGCTTGGAGCGACAGGGTTCCTACAATGAGCAGTTCTTC. V gene TRBV7-8 combines with J gene TRBJ2-1; 7 nucleotides align to TRBD1. The CDR3 totals 16 residues. Trimming cost V 3 bases and J 1 base; bases outside gene matches: 6. Germline V lookup: CDR1 SGHVS, CDR2 FQNEAQ. The full variable domain, in which reference TRBV7-8 and TRBJ2-1 provide the parts outside the CDR3, is GAGVSQSPRYKVAKRGQDVALRCDPISGHVSLFWYQQALGQGPEFLTYFQNEAQLDKSGLPSDRFFAERPEGSVSTLKIQRTQQEDSAVYLCASSLERQGSYNEQFFGPGTRLTVL.

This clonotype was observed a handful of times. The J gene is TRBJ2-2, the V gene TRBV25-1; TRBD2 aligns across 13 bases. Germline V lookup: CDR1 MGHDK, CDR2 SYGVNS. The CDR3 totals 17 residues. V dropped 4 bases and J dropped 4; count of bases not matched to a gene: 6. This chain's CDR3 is CASSVTSGRAVTGELFF. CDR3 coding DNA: TGTGCCAGCAGTGTAACTAGCGGGAGGGCCGTCACCGGGGAGCTGTTTTTT.

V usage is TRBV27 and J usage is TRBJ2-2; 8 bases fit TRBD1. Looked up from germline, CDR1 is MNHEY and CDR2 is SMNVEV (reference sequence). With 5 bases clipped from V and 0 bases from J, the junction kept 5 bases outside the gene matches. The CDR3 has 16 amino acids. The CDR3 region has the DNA TGTGCCAGCAGTCCATGGACAGGGACGAACACCGGGGAGCTGTTTTTT. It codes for CASSPWTGTNTGELFF.

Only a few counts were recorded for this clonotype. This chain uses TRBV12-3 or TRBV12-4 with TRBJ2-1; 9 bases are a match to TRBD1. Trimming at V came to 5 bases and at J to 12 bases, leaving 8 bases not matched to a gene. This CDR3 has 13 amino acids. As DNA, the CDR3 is TGTGCCAGCAGTCTTACTACAGGGGGCGGGCAGTTCTTC. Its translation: CASSLTTGGGQFF.

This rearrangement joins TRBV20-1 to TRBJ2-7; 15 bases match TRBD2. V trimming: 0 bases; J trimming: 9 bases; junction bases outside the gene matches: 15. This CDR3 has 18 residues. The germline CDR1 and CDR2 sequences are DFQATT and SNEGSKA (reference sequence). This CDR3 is CSARDEGLAGGWENRQYF. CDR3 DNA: TGCAGTGCTAGAGATGAGGGACTAGCGGGAGGCTGGGAAAACCGGCAGTACTTC.

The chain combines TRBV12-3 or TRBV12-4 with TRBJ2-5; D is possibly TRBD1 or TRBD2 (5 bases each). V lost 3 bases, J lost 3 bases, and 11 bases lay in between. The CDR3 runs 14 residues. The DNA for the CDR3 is TGTGCCAGCAGTTTCCTGGGGGACGAAGAGACCCAGTACTTC. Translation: CASSFLGDEETQYF.

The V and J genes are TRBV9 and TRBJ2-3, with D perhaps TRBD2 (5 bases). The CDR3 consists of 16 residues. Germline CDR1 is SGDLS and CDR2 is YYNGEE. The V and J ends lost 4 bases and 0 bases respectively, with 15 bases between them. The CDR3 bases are TGTGCCAGCAGCCTGAGGACGGGGATAAGCACAGATACGCAGTATTTT. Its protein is CASSLRTGISTDTQYF.

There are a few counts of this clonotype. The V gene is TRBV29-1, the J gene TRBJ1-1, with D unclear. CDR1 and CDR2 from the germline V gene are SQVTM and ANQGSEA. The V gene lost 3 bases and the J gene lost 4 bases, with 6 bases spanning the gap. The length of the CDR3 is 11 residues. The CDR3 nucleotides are TGCAGCGTTGAGTGGGCCACTGAAGCTTTCTTT. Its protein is CSVEWATEAFF.

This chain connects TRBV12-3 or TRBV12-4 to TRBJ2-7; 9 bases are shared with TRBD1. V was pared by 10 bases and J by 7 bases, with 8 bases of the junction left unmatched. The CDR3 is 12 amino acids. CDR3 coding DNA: TGTGCCACACAACAGGGGGCGGGGGAGCAGTACTTC. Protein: CATQQGAGEQYF.